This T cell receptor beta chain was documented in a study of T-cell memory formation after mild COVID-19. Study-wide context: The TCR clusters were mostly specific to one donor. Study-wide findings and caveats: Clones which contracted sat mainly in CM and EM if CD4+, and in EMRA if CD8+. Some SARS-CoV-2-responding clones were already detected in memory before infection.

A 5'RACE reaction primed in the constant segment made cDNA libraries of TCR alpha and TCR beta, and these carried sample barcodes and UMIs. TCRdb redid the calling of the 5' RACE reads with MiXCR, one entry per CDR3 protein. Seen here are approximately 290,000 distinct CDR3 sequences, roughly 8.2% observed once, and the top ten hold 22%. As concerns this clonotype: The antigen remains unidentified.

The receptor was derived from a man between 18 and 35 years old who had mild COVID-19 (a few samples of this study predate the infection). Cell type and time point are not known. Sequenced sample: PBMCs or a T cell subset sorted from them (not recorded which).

CDR3: CASSSRDLGGTEAFF. The DNA of the CDR3 is TGCGCCAGCAGCTCGAGGGACCTGGGAGGTACTGAAGCTTTCTTT. The rearrangement links TRBV5-1 to TRBJ1-1, with a possible D match to TRBD1 (5 bases). The CDR3 is 15 amino acids. The V end lost 3 bases, the J end lost 5 bases, and 17 bases lay between the germline ends. Germline V CDR1 and CDR2: SGHRS, YFSETQ.